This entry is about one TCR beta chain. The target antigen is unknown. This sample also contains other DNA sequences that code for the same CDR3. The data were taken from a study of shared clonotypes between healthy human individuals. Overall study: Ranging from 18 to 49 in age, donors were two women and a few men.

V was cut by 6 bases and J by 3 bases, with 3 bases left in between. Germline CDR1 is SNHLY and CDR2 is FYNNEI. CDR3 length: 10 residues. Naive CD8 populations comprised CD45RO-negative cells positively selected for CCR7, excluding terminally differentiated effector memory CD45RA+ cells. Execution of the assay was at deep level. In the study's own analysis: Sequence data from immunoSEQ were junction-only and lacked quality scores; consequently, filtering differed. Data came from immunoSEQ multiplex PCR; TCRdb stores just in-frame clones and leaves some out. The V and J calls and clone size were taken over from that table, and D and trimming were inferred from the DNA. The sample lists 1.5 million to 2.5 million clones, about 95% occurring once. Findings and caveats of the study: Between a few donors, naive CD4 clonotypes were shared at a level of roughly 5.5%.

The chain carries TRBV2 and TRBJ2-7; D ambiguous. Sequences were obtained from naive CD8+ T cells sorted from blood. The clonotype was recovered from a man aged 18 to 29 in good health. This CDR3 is CASRGYEQYF. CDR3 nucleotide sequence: TGTGCCAGCAGAGGCTACGAGCAGTACTTC.